The clone carrying this T cell receptor (beta chain) appeared a few times. Its specificity is unknown. Trimming cost V 6 bases and J 9 bases, with 11 bases left between them. The germline CDR1 and CDR2 sequences are SGHTA and FQGNSA. The CDR3 is 12 amino acids. Researchers tagged individual cDNA molecules with unique molecular identifiers. TCRdb re-analysed the 5' RACE reads in MiXCR, keeping a single row per CDR3 protein. The top ten hold roughly 4.5% of the sample, which has tens of thousands of distinct CDR3 sequences, 3.5% to 5% seen once. These data come from a study of early T cells in non-severe SARS-CoV-2 infection. Across the whole study: Bulk RNA isolated from unsorted whole blood underwent sequencing; chains were not paired.

General observations from the study: VDJdb-based annotation leaned toward anti-spike CD8 responses and missed private and CD4 specificities.

This chain links TRBV7-2 with TRBJ2-2; D unclear. The clonotype comes from an adult who was a healthcare worker with PCR-confirmed SARS-CoV-2 infection or an uninfected control (not recorded which). The specimen was whole blood. CDR3 bases: TGTGCCAGCAGTTATAACGTGAGGGAGCTGTTTTTT. This sequence encodes CASSYNVRELFF. Looking up the rest from reference TRBV7-2 and TRBJ2-2 gives the full variable domain: GAGVSQSPSNKVTEKGKDVELRCDPISGHTALYWYRQSLGQGLEFLIYFQGNSAPDKSGLPSDRFSAERTGGSVSTLTIQRTQQEDSAVYLCASSYNVRELFFGEGSRLTVL.